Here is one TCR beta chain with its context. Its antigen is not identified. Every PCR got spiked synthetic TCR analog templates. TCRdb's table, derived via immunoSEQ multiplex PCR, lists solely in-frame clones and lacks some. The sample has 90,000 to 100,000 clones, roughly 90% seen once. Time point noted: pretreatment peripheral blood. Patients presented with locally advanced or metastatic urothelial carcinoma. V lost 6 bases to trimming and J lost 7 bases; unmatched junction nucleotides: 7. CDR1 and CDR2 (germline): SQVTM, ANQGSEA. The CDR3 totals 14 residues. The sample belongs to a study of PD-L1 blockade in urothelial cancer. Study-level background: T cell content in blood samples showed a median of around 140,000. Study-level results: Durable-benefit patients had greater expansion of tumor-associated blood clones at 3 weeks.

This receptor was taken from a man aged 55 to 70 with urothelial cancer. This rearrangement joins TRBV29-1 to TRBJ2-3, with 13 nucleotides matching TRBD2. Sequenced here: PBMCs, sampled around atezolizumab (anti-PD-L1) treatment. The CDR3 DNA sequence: TGCAGCGTCCTGGGACTAGCGGGAAGGTATACGCAGTATTTT. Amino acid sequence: CSVLGLAGRYTQYF.